The 8 T cell receptor beta chains listed next were all sequenced from one sample in a study of siplizumab effects on memory and regulatory T cells (dated by TCRdb to about 2019). Library creation used the immunoSEQ multiplex PCR assay. Here the immuneACCESS table is served through TCRdb, limited to in-frame sequences with V and J called. Missing clones are a known gap in these copies; in checked studies unresolved V genes cover under half, and the rest lacks a known reason. The sample table contains about 100,000 clones; only one count was recorded for about 94% of them. The top ten hold approximately 1.4% of the sample. Source material: non-Treg CD4+ T cells sorted from blood. This specimen's cell subset or site label, interpreted: FACS-sorted unstimulated CD4+ non-regulatory T cells. The receptor set was obtained from a human donor in good health.

The chain recombines TRBV10-3 with TRBJ1-5; possibly TRBD1 for D (5 bases). Trimming left V 1 base short and J 7 bases short, with 5 bases between. Germline V gene sequence: CDR1 ENHRY, CDR2 SYGVKD. The CDR3 is 12 amino acids. The chain's CDR3 is CAISEWGQPQHF. The DNA for the CDR3 is TGTGCCATCAGTGAGTGGGGGCAGCCCCAGCATTTT.

The chain is built from TRBV5-1 and TRBJ1-1; D ambiguous. Germline lookup yields CDR1 SGHRS and CDR2 YFSETQ. The CDR3 runs to 14 residues. Trimming left V 1 base short and J 2 bases short, with 9 bases between. CDR3 sequence: CASSLRSGNTEAFF. The CDR3 bases are TGCGCCAGCAGCTTGCGGTCGGGAAACACTGAAGCTTTCTTT.

On this clone: Germline is not matched at one junction end, which may reflect a read error. The chain links TRBV11-3 to TRBJ2-2; unclear D gene. The CDR3 loop spans 14 amino acids. Germline V CDR1 and CDR2: SGHNT, YENEEA. The CDR3 bases are TGTGCCAGCAGCTTAGATACGAAAACCGGGGAGCTGTTTTTT. This translates into CASSLDTKTGELFF. The full variable domain, rest sourced from reference TRBV11-3 and TRBJ2-2, is EAGVVQSPRYKIIEKKQPVAFWCNPISGHNTLYWYLQNLGQGPELLIRYENEEAVDDSQLPKDRFSAERLKGVDSTLKIQPAELGDSAVYLCASSLDTKTGELFFGEGSRLTVL.

This clone has just one count. This sequence joins TRBV5-1 and TRBJ2-3; 9 bases map to TRBD1. This CDR3 is built from 17 residues. Germline loops: CDR1 SGHRS, CDR2 YFSETQ. J gave up 0 bases and V 4 bases, and 9 bases lay outside the gene matches. The CDR3 DNA reads as TGCGCCAGCAGCCTAAGACCTGGGACAGGGAGCACAGATACGCAGTATTTT. Residues: CASSLRPGTGSTDTQYF. Looking up the rest from reference TRBV5-1 and TRBJ2-3 gives the full variable domain: KAGVTQTPRYLIKTRGQQVTLSCSPISGHRSVSWYQQTPGQGLQFLFEYFSETQRNKGNFPGRFSGRQFSNSRSEMNVSTLELGDSALYLCASSLRPGTGSTDTQYFGPGTRLTVL.

The chain has TRBV6-6 and TRBJ2-5; 7 bases map to TRBD1. The trim removed 5 bases at V and 3 bases at J, leaving 9 bases unmatched. CDR1 MNHNY and CDR2 SVGAGI come from the germline V gene (reference sequence). The CDR3 extends over 15 amino acids. CDR3 in amino acids: CASSKRDSRKETQYF. CDR3 in DNA: TGTGCCAGCAGTAAACGGGACAGTCGAAAAGAGACCCAGTACTTC.

In DNA form, the CDR3 reads TGCGCCAGCCGTGCGGGAGACAGAGATGAGCAGTTCTTC. This encodes CASRAGDRDEQFF. V is TRBV10-2 and J is TRBJ2-1; 7 nucleotides line up with TRBD2. Germline-derived CDR1 and CDR2 are WSHSY and SAAADI. V trimming: 8 bases; J trimming: 8 bases; junction bases outside the gene matches: 9. The CDR3 has 13 amino acids.

The V and J genes are TRBV19 and TRBJ2-1; TRBD2 aligns across 12 bases. V dropped 7 bases and J dropped 7; count of bases not matched to a gene: 14. The germline gives CDR1 LNHDA, CDR2 SQIVND (reference sequence). The CDR3 contains 17 residues. The CDR3 DNA follows: TGTGCCAGTACATGGTCTAGCGGGAGGGCCCTGGGAAATGAGCAGTTCTTC. Its translation is CASTWSSGRALGNEQFF. Looking up the rest from reference TRBV19 and TRBJ2-1 gives the full variable domain: DGGITQSPKYLFRKEGQNVTLSCEQNLNHDAMYWYRQDPGQGLRLIYYSQIVNDFQKGDIAEGYSVSREKKESFPLTVTSAQKNPTAFYLCASTWSSGRALGNEQFFGPGTRLTVL.

The gene calls are TRBV11-3 and TRBJ2-1; TRBD2 might be the D (7 bases). The V gene lost 4 bases and the J gene lost 9 bases, with 22 bases spanning the gap. This CDR3 is built from 16 residues. Per germline, CDR1 SGHNT and CDR2 YENEEA. The CDR3 here is CASSSGGSGIRGEQFF. In DNA, the CDR3 is TGTGCCAGCAGCTCCGGTGGCAGCGGGATCAGGGGTGAGCAGTTCTTC.